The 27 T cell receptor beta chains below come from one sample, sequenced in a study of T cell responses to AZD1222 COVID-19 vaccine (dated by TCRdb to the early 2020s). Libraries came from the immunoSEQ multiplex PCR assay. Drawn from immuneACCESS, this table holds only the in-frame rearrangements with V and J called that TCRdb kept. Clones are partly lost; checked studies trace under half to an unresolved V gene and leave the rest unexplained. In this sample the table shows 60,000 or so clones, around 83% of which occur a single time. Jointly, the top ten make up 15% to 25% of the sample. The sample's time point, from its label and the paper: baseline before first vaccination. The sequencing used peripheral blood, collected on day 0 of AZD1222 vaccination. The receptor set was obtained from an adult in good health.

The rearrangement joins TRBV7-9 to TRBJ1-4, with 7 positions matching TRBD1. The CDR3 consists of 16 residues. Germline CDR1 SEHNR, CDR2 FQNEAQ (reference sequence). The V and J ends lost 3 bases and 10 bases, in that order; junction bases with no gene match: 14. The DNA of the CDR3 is TGTGCCAGCAGCTTTTTACAGGGGACAGAAGGCGGAAAACTGTTTTTT. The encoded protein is CASSFLQGTEGGKLFF.

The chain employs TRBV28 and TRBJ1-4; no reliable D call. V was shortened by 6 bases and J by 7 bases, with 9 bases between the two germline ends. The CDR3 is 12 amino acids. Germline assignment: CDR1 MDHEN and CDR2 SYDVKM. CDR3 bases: TGTGCCAGCAGCCTAGACGGTGAAAAACTGTTTTTT. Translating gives CASSLDGEKLFF.

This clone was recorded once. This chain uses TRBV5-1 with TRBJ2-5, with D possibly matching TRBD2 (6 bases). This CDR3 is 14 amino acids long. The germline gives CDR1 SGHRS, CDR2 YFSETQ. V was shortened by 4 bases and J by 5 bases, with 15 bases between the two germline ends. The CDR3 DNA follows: TGCGCCAGCAGCATCGGGAGAGGGCAGGAGACCCAGTACTTC. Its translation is CASSIGRGQETQYF.

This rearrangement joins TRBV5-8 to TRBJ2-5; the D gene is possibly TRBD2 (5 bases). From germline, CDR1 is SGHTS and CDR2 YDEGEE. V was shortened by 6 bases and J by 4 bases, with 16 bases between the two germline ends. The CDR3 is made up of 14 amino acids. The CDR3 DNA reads TGTGCCAGCATCCAAGGGAGTTACCGAGAGACCCAGTACTTC. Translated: CASIQGSYRETQYF. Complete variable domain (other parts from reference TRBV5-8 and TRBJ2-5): EAGVTQSPTHLIKTRGQQATLRCSPISGHTSVYWYQQALGLGLQFLLWYDEGEERNRGNFPPRFSGRQFPNYSSELNVNALELEDSALYLCASIQGSYRETQYFGPGTRLLVL.

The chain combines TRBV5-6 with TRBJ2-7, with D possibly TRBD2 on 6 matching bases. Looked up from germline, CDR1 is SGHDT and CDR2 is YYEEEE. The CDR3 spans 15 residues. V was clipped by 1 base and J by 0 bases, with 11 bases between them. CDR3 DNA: TGTGCCAGCAGCTTGTACGGGAGTTTCTCCTACGAGCAGTACTTC. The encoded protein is CASSLYGSFSYEQYF.

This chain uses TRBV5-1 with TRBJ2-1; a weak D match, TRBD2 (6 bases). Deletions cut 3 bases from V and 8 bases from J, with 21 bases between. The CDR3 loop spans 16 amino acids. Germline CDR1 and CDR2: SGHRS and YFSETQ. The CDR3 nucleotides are TGCGCCAGCAGCTGGGGAGGAGACCCGAGTAGAGATGAGCAGTTCTTC. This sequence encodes CASSWGGDPSRDEQFF.

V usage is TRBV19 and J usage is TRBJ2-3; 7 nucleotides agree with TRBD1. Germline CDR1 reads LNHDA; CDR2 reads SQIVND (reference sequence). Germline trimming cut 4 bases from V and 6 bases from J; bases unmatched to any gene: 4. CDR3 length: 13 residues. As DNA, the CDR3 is TGTGCCAGTAGTACCGAGACAGGGGATACGCAGTATTTT. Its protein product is CASSTETGDTQYF.

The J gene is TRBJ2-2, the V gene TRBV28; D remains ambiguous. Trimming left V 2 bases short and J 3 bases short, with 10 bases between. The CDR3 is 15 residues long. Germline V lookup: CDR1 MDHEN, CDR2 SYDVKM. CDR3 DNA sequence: TGTGCCAGCAGTTTAAGTGGATCCTACACCGGGGAGCTGTTTTTT. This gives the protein CASSLSGSYTGELFF.

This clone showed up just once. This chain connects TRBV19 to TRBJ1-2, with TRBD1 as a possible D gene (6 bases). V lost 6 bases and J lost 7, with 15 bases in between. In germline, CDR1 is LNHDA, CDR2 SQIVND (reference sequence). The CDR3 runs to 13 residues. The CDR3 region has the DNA TGTGCCAGTAGCCCGCGGAGGGGGAGTGGCTACACCTTC. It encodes CASSPRRGSGYTF.

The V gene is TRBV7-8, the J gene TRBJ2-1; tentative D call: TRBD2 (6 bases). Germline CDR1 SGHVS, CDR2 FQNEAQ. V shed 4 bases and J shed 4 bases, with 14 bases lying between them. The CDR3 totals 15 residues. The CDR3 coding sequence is TGTGCCAGCAGCTGGGCGGGGAGTGGTTACAATGAGCAGTTCTTC. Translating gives CASSWAGSGYNEQFF.

The CDR3 protein is CASSLGGTANTEAFF. The DNA for the CDR3 is TGTGCCAGCAGCTTAGGGGGGACAGCGAACACTGAAGCTTTCTTT. The V and J genes are TRBV7-8 and TRBJ1-1; 7 bases line up with TRBD1. The CDR3 is made up of 15 amino acids. Looked up from germline, CDR1 is SGHVS and CDR2 is FQNEAQ. Unmatched junction bases numbered 3, after V lost 1 base and J lost 1 base.

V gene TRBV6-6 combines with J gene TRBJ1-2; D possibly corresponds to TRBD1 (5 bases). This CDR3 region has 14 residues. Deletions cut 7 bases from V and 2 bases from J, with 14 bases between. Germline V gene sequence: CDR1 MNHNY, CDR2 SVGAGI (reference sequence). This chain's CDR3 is CASIEPGPNYGYTF. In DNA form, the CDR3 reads TGTGCCAGCATCGAACCGGGACCGAACTATGGCTACACCTTC.

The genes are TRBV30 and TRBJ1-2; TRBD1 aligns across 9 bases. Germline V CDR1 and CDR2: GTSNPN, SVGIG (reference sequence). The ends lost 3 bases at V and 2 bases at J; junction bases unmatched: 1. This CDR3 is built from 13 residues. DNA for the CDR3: TGTGCCTGGAGCGGGACAGGGAACTATGGCTACACCTTC. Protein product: CAWSGTGNYGYTF.

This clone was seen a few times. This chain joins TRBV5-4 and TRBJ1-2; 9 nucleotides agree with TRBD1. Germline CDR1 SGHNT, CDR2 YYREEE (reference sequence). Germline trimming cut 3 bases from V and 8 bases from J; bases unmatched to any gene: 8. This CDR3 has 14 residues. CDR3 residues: CASSYYRGPDGYTF. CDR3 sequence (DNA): TGTGCCAGCAGCTACTACAGGGGGCCGGACGGCTACACCTTC.

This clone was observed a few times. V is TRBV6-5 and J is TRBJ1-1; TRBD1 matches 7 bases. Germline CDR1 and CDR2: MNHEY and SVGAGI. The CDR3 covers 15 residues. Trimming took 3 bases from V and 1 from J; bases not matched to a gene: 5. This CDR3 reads CASSYHRTGNTEAFF. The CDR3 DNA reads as TGTGCCAGCAGTTATCATAGGACAGGGAACACTGAAGCTTTCTTT.

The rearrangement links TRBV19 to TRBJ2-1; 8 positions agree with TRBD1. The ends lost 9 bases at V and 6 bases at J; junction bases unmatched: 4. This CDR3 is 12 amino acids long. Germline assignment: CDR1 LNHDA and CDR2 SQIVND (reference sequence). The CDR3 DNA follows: TGTGCCAGCCGGACAGGGTTCAATGAGCAGTTCTTC. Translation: CASRTGFNEQFF.

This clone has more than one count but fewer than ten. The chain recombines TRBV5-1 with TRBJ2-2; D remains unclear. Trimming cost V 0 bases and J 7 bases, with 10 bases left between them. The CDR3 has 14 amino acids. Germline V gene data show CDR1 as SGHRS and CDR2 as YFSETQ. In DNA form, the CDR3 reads TGCGCCAGCAGCTTGGAAGCAAGGGACGGGGAGCTGTTTTTT. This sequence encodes CASSLEARDGELFF.

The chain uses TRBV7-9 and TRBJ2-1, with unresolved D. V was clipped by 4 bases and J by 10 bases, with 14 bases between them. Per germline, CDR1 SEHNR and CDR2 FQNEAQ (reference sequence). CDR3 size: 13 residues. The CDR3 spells CASSSGRSGEQFF. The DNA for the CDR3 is TGTGCCAGCAGCTCCGGACGGTCCGGGGAGCAGTTCTTC.

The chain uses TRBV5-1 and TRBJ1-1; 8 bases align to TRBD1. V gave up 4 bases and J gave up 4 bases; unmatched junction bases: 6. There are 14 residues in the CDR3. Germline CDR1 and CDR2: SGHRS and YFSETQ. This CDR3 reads CASSMGQAITEAFF. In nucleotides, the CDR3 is TGCGCCAGCAGCATGGGACAGGCAATCACTGAAGCTTTCTTT.

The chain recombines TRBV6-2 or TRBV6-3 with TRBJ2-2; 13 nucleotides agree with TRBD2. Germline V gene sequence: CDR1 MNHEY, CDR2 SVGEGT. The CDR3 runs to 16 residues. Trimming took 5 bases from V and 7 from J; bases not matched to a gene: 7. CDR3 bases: TGTGCCAGCAGTACCACTAGCGGGAGGGCCGACGGGGAGCTGTTTTTT. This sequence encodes CASSTTSGRADGELFF.

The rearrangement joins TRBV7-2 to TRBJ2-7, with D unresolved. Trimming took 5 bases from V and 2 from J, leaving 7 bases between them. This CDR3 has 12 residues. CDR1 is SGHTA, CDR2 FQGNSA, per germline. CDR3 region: CASSLQPYEQYF. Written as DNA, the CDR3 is TGTGCCAGCAGCCTACAGCCCTACGAGCAGTACTTC.

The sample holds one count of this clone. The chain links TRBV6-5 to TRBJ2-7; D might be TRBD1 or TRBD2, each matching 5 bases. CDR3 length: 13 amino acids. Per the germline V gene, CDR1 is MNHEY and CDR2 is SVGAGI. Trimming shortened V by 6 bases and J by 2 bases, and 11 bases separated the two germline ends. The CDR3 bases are TGTGCCAGCAGCCAAGGGACCACCTACGAGCAGTACTTC. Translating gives CASSQGTTYEQYF.

CDR3 nucleotide sequence: TGTGCCAGCAGCACGGGACAGGGGAAGGAAAAACTGTTTTTT. Translated: CASSTGQGKEKLFF. The chain employs TRBV7-9 and TRBJ1-4; 10 nucleotides agree with TRBD1. The CDR3 totals 14 residues. The germline V gene encodes CDR1 SEHNR and CDR2 FQNEAQ (reference sequence). V gave up 5 bases and J gave up 8 bases; unmatched junction bases: 5. Looking up the rest from reference TRBV7-9 and TRBJ1-4 gives the full variable domain: DTGVSQNPRHKITKRGQNVTFRCDPISEHNRLYWYRQTLGQGPEFLTYFQNEAQLEKSRLLSDRFSAERPKGSFSTLEIQRTEQGDSAMYLCASSTGQGKEKLFFGSGTQLSVL.

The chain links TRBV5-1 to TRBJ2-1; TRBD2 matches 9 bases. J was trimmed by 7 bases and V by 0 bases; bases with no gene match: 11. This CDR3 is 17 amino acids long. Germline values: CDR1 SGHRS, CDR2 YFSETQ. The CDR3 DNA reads TGCGCCAGCAGCTTGGCCGGGAGCGGGAGGTTTCAAAATGAGCAGTTCTTC. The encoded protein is CASSLAGSGRFQNEQFF.

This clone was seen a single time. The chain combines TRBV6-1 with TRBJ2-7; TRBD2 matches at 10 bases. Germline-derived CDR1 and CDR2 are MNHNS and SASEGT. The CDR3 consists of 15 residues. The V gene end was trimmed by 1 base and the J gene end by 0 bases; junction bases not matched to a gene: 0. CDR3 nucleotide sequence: TGTGCCAGCAGTGAAGGACTAGCGGGCTCCTACGAGCAGTACGTC. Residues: CASSEGLAGSYEQYV.

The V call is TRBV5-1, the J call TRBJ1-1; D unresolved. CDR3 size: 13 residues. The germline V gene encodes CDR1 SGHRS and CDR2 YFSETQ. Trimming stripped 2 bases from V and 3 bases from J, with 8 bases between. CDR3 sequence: CASSLQKDTEAFF. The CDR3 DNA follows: TGCGCCAGCAGCTTACAGAAAGACACTGAAGCTTTCTTT.

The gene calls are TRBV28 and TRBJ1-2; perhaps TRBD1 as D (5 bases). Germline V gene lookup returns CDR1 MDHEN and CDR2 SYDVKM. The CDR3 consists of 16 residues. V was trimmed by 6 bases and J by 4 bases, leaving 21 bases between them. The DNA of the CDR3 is TGTGCCAGCAGGGGGGTACCGTCAACATTGACCTATGGCTACACCTTC. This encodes CASRGVPSTLTYGYTF.